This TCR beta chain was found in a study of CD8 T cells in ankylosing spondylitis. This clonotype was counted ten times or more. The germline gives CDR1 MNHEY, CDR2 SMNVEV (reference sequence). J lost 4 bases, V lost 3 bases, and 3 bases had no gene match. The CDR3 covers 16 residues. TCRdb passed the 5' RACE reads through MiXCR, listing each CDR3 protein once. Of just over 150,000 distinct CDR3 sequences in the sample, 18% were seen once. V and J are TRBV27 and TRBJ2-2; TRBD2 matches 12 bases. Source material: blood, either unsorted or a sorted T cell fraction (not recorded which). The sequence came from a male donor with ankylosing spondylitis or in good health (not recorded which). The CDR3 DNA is TGTGCCAGCAGTTTGGGACTAGCGGGCCTCACCGGGGAGCTGTTTTTT. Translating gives CASSLGLAGLTGELFF.